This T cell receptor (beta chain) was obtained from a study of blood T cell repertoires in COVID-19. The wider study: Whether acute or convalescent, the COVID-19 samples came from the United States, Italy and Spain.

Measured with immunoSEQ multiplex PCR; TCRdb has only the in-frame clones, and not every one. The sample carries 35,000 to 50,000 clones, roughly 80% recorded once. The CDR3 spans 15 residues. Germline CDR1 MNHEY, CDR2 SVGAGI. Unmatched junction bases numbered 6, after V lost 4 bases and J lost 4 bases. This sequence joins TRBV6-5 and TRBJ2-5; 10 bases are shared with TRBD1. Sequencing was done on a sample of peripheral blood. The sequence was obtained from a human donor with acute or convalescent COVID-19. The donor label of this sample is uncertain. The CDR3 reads CASSSDRGRRETQYF. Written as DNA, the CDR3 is TGTGCCAGCAGTTCCGACAGGGGGCGGCGAGAGACCCAGTACTTC.